Listed below are T cell receptor beta chains from one sample, sequenced in a study of cytomegalovirus exposure and HLA in healthy donors. Profiled with immunoSEQ multiplex PCR; TCRdb holds only in-frame clones, not every one. The top ten hold more than 9% of the sample, which has about 100,000 clones, 75% seen once. The sequencing input was PBMCs. The receptor source for this set is a man aged 45-60 years in good health and CMV-seronegative. The CDR3 runs from the conserved cysteine through the conserved F or W. A D gene is named only where the DNA matches it firmly. Some rows mark clone size as missing; the rest say once, few, many or name a class of expanded clone.

V: TRBV19; D: -; size: -; J: TRBJ1-2; CDR3: CASSLTRTANYGYTF; DNA: TGTGCCAGTAGTCTTACCCGGACAGCTAACTATGGCTACACCTTC
V: TRBV5-4; D: TRBD2; size: -; J: TRBJ2-2; CDR3: CASSFGLSGSGSGTGELLF; DNA: TGTGCCAGCAGCTTTGGTCTTAGCGGGAGCGGGTCTGGCACCGGGGAGCTGCTTTTT
V: TRBV6-1; D: -; size: -; J: TRBJ1-6; CDR3: CASQGSYNSPLHF; DNA: TGTGCCAGCCAGGGCTCCTATAATTCACCCCTCCACTTT
V: TRBV11-2; D: TRBD1; size: few; J: TRBJ1-1; CDR3: CASSLPPGTGNTEAFF; DNA: TGTGCCAGCAGCTTACCTCCCGGGACAGGGAACACTGAAGCTTTCTTT
V: TRBV7-3; D: TRBD2; size: -; J: TRBJ2-1; CDR3: CASSVTSGVQPEQFF; DNA: TGTGCCAGCAGCGTAACTAGCGGGGTACAACCTGAGCAGTTCTTC
V: TRBV5-1; D: TRBD2; size: -; J: TRBJ2-5; CDR3: CASSFLGGWQETQYF; DNA: TGCGCCAGCAGCTTTCTCGGGGGGTGGCAAGAGACCCAGTACTTC
V: TRBV10-3; D: TRBD1; size: -; J: TRBJ1-1; CDR3: CAISELDRGQTEAFF; DNA: TGTGCCATCAGTGAGTTAGACAGGGGGCAAACTGAAGCTTTCTTT
V: TRBV2; D: -; size: -; J: TRBJ2-1; CDR3: CASTQGGYEQFF; DNA: TGTGCCAGCACGCAGGGTGGCTATGAGCAGTTCTTC
V: TRBV4-2; D: TRBD2; size: medium-sized; J: TRBJ2-7; CDR3: CASSQAAGTSNYEQYF; DNA: TGTGCCAGCAGCCAAGCGGCCGGGACTAGCAATTACGAGCAGTACTTC
V: TRBV30; D: -; size: -; J: TRBJ1-5; CDR3: CAWSAGQPQHF; DNA: TGTGCCTGGAGTGCCGGTCAGCCCCAGCATTTT
V: TRBV4-1; D: TRBD1; size: few; J: TRBJ1-2; CDR3: CASSHDTGVLYGYTF; DNA: TGCGCCAGCAGCCATGACACAGGGGTCCTGTATGGCTACACCTTC
V: TRBV2; D: -; size: -; J: TRBJ2-7; CDR3: CAISPAYEQYF; DNA: TGTGCCATATCCCCCGCCTACGAGCAGTACTTC
V: TRBV6-1; D: -; size: -; J: TRBJ2-3; CDR3: CASGRGGTDTQYF; DNA: TGTGCCAGCGGGAGAGGAGGGACAGATACGCAGTATTTT
V: TRBV7-9; D: TRBD1; size: -; J: TRBJ2-7; CDR3: CASSLPGGREQYF; DNA: TGTGCCAGCAGCTTGCCAGGGGGCCGGGAGCAGTACTTC
V: TRBV14; D: -; size: -; J: TRBJ1-6; CDR3: CASSQGRSPLHF; DNA: TGTGCCAGCAGCCAGGGGAGATCACCCCTCCACTTT
V: TRBV7-2; D: -; size: -; J: TRBJ2-1; CDR3: CASSPQVSEQFF; DNA: TGTGCCAGCAGCCCGCAGGTCTCGGAGCAGTTCTTC
V: TRBV6-1; D: -; size: -; J: TRBJ2-1; CDR3: CASVPLRSYNEQFF; DNA: TGTGCCAGCGTGCCTCTTCGGTCCTACAATGAGCAGTTCTTC